The 12 T cell receptor beta chains presented below share a single source sample, sequenced in a study of cytomegalovirus exposure and HLA in healthy donors. Use of 60 Vbeta and 13 Jbeta primers characterized the PCR. Using immunoSEQ multiplex PCR, the repertoire was profiled, and TCRdb retains in-frame clones only, with some absent. The table lists approximately 110,000 clones, around 80% of them singletons. Sequenced input: PBMCs. The receptors were sampled from a man in his fifties in good health and CMV-seronegative.

V gene TRBV6-5 combines with J gene TRBJ2-7, with D possibly matching TRBD2 (5 bases). Germline loops: CDR1 MNHEY, CDR2 SVGAGI. V was trimmed by 2 bases and J by 0 bases, leaving 14 bases between them. CDR3 length: 16 residues. CDR3 bases: TGTGCCAGCAGTTACAAAGGCGGGCCGTTCTCCTACGAGCAGTACTTC. Translation: CASSYKGGPFSYEQYF.

The rearrangement uses TRBV5-4 and TRBJ2-2, with 11 nucleotides matching TRBD2. J was trimmed by 0 bases and V by 5 bases; bases with no gene match: 12. The V gene's germline CDR1 is SGHNT and CDR2 YYREEE (reference sequence). This CDR3 contains 19 residues. The CDR3 region has the DNA TGTGCCAGCAGGGAGCGACTAGCGGGGCGCCGAACGAACACCGGGGAGCTGTTTTTT. Its translation is CASRERLAGRRTNTGELFF.

The V and J genes are TRBV6-1 and TRBJ1-1; D is undetermined. The CDR3 totals 15 residues. The V and J ends lost 7 bases and 0 bases respectively, with 15 bases between them. Looked up from germline, CDR1 is MNHNS and CDR2 is SASEGT. The chain's CDR3 is CASNRKDLMNTEAFF. DNA for the CDR3: TGTGCCAGCAATAGGAAGGACTTAATGAACACTGAAGCTTTCTTT.

The chain employs TRBV5-1 and TRBJ2-7, with 7 bases matching TRBD2. V dropped 4 bases and J dropped 5; count of bases not matched to a gene: 12. The CDR3 totals 15 residues. Per the germline V gene, CDR1 is SGHRS and CDR2 is YFSETQ. The CDR3 nucleotides are TGCGCCAGCAGCGGGGAACTAGCGTCTAGCCACGAGCAGTACTTC. This sequence encodes CASSGELASSHEQYF.

The V gene is TRBV5-1, the J gene TRBJ1-3, with a tentative D call TRBD1 (6 bases). The CDR3 length is 15 residues. Trimming shortened V by 4 bases and J by 2 bases, and 13 bases separated the two germline ends. From germline, CDR1 is SGHRS and CDR2 YFSETQ. CDR3 DNA sequence: TGCGCCAGCAGCAAGGGGGTAGAAACTGGAAACACCATATATTTT. Translation gives CASSKGVETGNTIYF.

J is TRBJ2-2 and V is TRBV19, with D perhaps TRBD1 (6 bases). Germline V lookup: CDR1 LNHDA, CDR2 SQIVND (reference sequence). The V end lost 6 bases, the J end lost 5 bases, and 22 bases lay between the germline ends. The CDR3 consists of 17 residues. The CDR3 is CASRLTGWGGTTGELFF. CDR3 bases: TGTGCCAGTAGACTTACAGGGTGGGGCGGTACTACCGGGGAGCTGTTTTTT.

This chain connects TRBV28 to TRBJ1-5; 8 bases agree with TRBD1. With 3 bases clipped from V and 2 bases from J, the junction kept 3 bases outside the gene matches. This CDR3 comprises 15 residues. Germline V gives CDR1 MDHEN, CDR2 SYDVKM. The CDR3 loop is CASSFTGGGNQPQHF. DNA of the CDR3: TGTGCCAGCAGTTTCACAGGGGGTGGCAATCAGCCCCAGCATTTT.

This clone has a handful of counts. The chain carries TRBV4-1 and TRBJ1-6; tentative D call: TRBD1 (6 bases). Trimming removed 3 bases at V and 6 bases at J, with 15 bases between. CDR1 MGHRA and CDR2 YSYEKL come from the germline V gene. CDR3 size: 16 residues. CDR3 DNA: TGCGCCAGCAGCCAGACCCAGACAGGTATTAATTCACCCCTCCACTTT. Its protein product is CASSQTQTGINSPLHF.

The rearrangement joins TRBV15 to TRBJ2-5, with TRBD1 as a possible D gene (5 bases). Between the trimmed V and J ends, which lost 3 bases and 2 bases, there was a span of 7 bases. The germline V gene encodes CDR1 LNHNV and CDR2 YYDKDF (reference sequence). The CDR3 is 13 amino acids. The chain's CDR3 is CATSRTAQETQYF. The CDR3 DNA is TGTGCCACCAGCAGGACAGCTCAAGAGACCCAGTACTTC.

J is TRBJ2-7 and V is TRBV4-2; 11 bases agree with TRBD1. Losses at the gene ends were 1 base for V and 3 bases for J; bases not matched to a gene: 8. The CDR3 length is 17 residues. CDR1 and CDR2 from the germline V gene are LGHNA and YNFKEQ. The CDR3 sequence: CASSQATGQGAHYEQYF. The CDR3 DNA reads as TGTGCCAGCAGCCAAGCCACCGGACAGGGGGCTCACTACGAGCAGTACTTC.

The chain joins TRBV30 to TRBJ2-7; TRBD2 matches 8 bases. After removal of 4 bases from V and 4 bases from J, the junction contained 6 bases not matched to a gene. CDR3 length: 13 amino acids. From germline, CDR1 is GTSNPN and CDR2 SVGIG (reference sequence). CDR3 in amino acids: CAWKTGGPYEQYF. The CDR3 DNA follows: TGTGCCTGGAAAACGGGGGGGCCTTACGAGCAGTACTTC.

V and J are TRBV28 and TRBJ1-5; D unresolved. The CDR3 contains 14 residues. Germline V CDR1 and CDR2: MDHEN, SYDVKM. The V end lost 6 bases, the J end lost 2 bases, and 11 bases lay between the germline ends. The CDR3 protein is CASRGLAGNQPQHF. The CDR3 bases are TGTGCCAGCAGGGGTCTCGCGGGCAATCAGCCCCAGCATTTT.